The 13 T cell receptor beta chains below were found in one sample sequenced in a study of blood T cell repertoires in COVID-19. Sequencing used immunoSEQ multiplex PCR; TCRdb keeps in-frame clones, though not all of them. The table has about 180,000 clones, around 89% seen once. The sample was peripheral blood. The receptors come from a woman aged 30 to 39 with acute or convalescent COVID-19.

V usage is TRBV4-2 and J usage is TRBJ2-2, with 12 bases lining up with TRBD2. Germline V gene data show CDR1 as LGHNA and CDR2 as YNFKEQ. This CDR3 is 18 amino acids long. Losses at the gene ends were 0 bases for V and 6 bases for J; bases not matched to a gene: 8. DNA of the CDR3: TGTGCCAGCAGCCAAGATCTAGCGGGAGGGCCGGTGGCCGGGGAGCTGTTTTTT. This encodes CASSQDLAGGPVAGELFF.

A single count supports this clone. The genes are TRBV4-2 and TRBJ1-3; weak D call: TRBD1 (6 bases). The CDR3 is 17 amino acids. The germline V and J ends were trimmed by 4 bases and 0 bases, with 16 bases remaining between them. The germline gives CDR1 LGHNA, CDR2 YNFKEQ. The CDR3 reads CASSRIPQGSSGNTIYF. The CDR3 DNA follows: TGTGCCAGCAGCCGAATCCCACAGGGCAGCTCTGGAAACACCATATATTTT.

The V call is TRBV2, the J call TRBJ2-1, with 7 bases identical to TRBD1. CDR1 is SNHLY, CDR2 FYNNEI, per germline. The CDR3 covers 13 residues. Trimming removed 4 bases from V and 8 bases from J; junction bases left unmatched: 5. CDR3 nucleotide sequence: TGTGCCAGCAGTGGCCAGGGGGTGGATGAGCAGTTCTTC. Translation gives CASSGQGVDEQFF.

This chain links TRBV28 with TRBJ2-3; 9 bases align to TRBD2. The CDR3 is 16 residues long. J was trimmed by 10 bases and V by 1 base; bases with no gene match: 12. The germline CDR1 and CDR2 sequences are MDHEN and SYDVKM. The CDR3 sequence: CASSLFGAGGPGAQYF. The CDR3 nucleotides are TGTGCCAGCAGTTTATTCGGCGCGGGAGGGCCTGGTGCGCAGTATTTT.

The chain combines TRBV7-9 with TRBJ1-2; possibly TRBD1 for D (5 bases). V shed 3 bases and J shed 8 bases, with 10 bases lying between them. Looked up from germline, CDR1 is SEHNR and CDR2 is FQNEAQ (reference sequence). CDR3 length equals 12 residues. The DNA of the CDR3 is TGTGCCAGCAGCTTCGGGGGTATGGGCTACACCTTC. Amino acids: CASSFGGMGYTF. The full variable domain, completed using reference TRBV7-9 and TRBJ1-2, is DTGVSQNPRHKITKRGQNVTFRCDPISEHNRLYWYRQTLGQGPEFLTYFQNEAQLEKSRLLSDRFSAERPKGSFSTLEIQRTEQGDSAMYLCASSFGGMGYTFGSGTRLTVV.

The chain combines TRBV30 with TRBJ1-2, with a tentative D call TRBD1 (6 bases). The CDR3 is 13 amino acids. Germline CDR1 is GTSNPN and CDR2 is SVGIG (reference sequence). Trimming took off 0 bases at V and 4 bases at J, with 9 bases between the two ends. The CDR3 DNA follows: TGTGCCTGGAGTGTAAAGGGGGTCTATGGCTACACCTTC. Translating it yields CAWSVKGVYGYTF.

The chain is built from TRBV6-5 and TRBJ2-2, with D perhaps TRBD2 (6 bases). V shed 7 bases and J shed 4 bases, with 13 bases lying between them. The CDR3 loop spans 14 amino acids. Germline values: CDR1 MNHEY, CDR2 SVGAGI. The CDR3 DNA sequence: TGTGCCAGCATGGGCCTAGCGTTCACCGGGGAGCTGTTTTTT. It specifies CASMGLAFTGELFF.

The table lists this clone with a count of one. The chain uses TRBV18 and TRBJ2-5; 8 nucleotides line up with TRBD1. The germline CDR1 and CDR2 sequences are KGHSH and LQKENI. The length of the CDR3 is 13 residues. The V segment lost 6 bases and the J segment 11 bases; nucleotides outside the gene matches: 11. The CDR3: CASSTGALWEQYF. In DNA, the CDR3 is TGTGCCAGCTCGACAGGGGCGCTCTGGGAGCAGTACTTC.

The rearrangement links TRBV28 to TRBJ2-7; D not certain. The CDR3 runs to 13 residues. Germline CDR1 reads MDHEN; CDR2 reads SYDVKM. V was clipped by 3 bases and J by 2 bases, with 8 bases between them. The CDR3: CASSLVRTYEQYF. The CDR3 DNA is TGTGCCAGCAGTTTGGTGCGGACCTACGAGCAGTACTTC.

CDR3 coding DNA: TGTGCCAGCAGCGATGGCCGTGAAGCTTTCTTT. Protein sequence: CASSDGREAFF. This chain connects TRBV7-9 to TRBJ1-1, with D unclear. CDR1 SEHNR and CDR2 FQNEAQ come from the germline V gene (reference sequence). The CDR3 contains 11 residues. V was clipped by 5 bases and J by 7 bases, with 8 bases between them.

CDR3 sequence (DNA): TGTGCCGCTGAACTAGCGGGAGGTTTTAATGAGCAGTTCTTC. Its protein is CAAELAGGFNEQFF. The rearrangement uses TRBV30 and TRBJ2-1; 12 bases align to TRBD2. This CDR3 region has 14 residues. Unmatched junction bases numbered 9, after V lost 8 bases and J lost 7 bases. Looked up from germline, CDR1 is GTSNPN and CDR2 is SVGIG (reference sequence). Full variable domain (outside the CDR3, taken from reference TRBV30 and TRBJ2-1): SQTIHQWPATLVQPVGSPLSLECTVEGTSNPNLYWYRQAAGRGLQLLFYSVGIGQISSEVPQNLSASRPQDRQFILSSKKLLLSDSGFYLCAAELAGGFNEQFFGPGTRLTVL.

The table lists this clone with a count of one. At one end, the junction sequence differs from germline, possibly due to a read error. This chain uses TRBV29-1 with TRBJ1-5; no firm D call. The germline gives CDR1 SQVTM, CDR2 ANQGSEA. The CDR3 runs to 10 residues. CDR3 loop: CSVGHQVGDF. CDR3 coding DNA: TGCAGCGTTGGCCACCAAGTGGGCGATTTT.

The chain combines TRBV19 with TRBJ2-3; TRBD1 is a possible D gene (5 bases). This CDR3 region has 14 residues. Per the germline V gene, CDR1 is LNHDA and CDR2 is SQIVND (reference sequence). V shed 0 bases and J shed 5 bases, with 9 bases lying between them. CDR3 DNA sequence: TGTGCCAGTAGTATAGACCAGGGCGTAGATACGCAGTATTTT. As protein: CASSIDQGVDTQYF.